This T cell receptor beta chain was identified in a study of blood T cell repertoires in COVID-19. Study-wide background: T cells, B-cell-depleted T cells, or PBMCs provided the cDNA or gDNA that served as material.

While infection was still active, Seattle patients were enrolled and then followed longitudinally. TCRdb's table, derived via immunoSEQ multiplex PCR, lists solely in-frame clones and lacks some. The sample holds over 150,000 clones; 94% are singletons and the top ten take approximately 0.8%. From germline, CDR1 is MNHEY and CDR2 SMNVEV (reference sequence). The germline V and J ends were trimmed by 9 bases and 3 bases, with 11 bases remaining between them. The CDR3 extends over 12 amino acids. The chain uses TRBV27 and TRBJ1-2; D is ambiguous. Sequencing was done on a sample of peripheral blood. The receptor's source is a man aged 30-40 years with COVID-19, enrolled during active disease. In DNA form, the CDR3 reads TGTGCCAGTAGATCTATGGACTATGGCTACACCTTC. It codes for CASRSMDYGYTF.